A selection of T cell receptor beta chains follows, all from one sample in a study of Graves' ophthalmopathy and Graves' hyperthyroidism. In TCRdb, the multiplex PCR reads were re-called with MiXCR into one record per CDR3 protein. The table includes around 590,000 distinct CDR3 sequences, about two fifths detected once. Sequencing was carried out using peripheral blood or thyroid tissue (not recorded which). These receptor sequences come from an adult man with Graves' hyperthyroidism. Each CDR3 is given with its conserved first and last residue. D genes are given only for firm matches. The size of a clone is reported for some rows only, either as once, few or many, or as a class for expanded clones.

TRBJ2-3 | TRBV7-7 | NA | NA | CASSSTPQADTQYF | TGTGCTAGCAGCTCCACCCCCCAGGCAGATACGCAGTATTTT
TRBJ2-5 | TRBV15 | NA | NA | CATSSLGTEGTQYF | TGTGCCACCAGCAGTCTCGGGACGGAAGGGACCCAGTACTTC
TRBJ2-7 | TRBV7-2 | TRBD1 | NA | CASSFGTGLSYEQYF | TGTGCCAGCAGCTTTGGGACAGGTCTTTCCTACGAGCAGTACTTC
TRBJ2-5 | TRBV7-9 | NA | few | CASNDVYRHQPQYF | TGTGCCAGCAACGACGTCTATCGCCATCAGCCCCAGTACTTC
TRBJ2-7 | TRBV30 | NA | few | CAWSRFHEQYF | TGTGCCTGGTCCCGATTTCACGAGCAGTACTTC
TRBJ1-4 | TRBV28 | TRBD1 | few | CASSLGQGMEEKLFF | TGTGCCAGCAGTTTGGGACAGGGGATGGAGGAAAAACTGTTTTTT
TRBJ1-1 | TRBV11-2 | NA | many | CASSLDSVHTEAFF | TGTGCCAGCAGCTTAGATTCGGTGCACACTGAAGCTTTCTTT
TRBJ2-4 | TRBV19 | NA | NA | CASSKLQGQPNIQYF | TGTGCCAGTAGCAAACTTCAAGGACAGCCAAACATTCAGTACTTC
TRBJ1-1 | TRBV6-5 | NA | many | CASSYRREAFF | TGTGCCAGCAGTTATCGACGTGAAGCTTTCTTT
TRBJ1-5 | TRBV2 | NA | many | CASSEMDRLTSSNQPQHF | TGTGCCAGCAGTGAAATGGACAGATTGACTTCTAGCAATCAGCCCCAGCATTTT
TRBJ2-7 | TRBV29-1 | NA | NA | CSVEESSNYEQYF | TGCAGCGTTGAAGAGTCGAGTAACTACGAGCAGTACTTC
TRBJ2-3 | TRBV11-2 | TRBD2 | NA | CASSLFPSGRSSTDTQYF | TGTGCCAGCAGCCTCTTCCCCAGCGGGAGGTCTAGCACAGATACGCAGTATTTT
TRBJ1-4 | TRBV12-3/TRBV12-4 | TRBD1 | few | CASSPRTGGLNEKLFF | TGTGCCAGCAGTCCCCGGACAGGGGGCCTTAATGAAAAACTGTTTTTT
TRBJ2-4 | TRBV7-2 | TRBD2 | NA | CASSLGTSGGVKNIQYF | TGTGCCAGCAGCTTAGGGACTAGCGGGGGGGTTAAAAACATTCAGTACTTC
TRBJ1-6 | TRBV9 | TRBD1 | many | CASSAGQGQNSPLHF | TGTGCCAGCAGCGCCGGACAGGGACAAAATTCACCCCTCCACTTT
TRBJ2-7 | TRBV11-2 | TRBD2 | many | CASSAGTSVYEQYF | TGTGCCAGCAGCGCCGGGACTAGCGTTTACGAGCAGTACTTC
TRBJ2-3 | TRBV3-1 | NA | NA | CASSQQALPADTQYF | TGTGCCAGCAGCCAACAGGCGCTCCCCGCAGATACGCAGTATTTT
TRBJ1-4 | TRBV9 | NA | many | CASSVGGRASNEKLFF | TGTGCCAGCAGCGTAGGGGGGCGGGCCTCGAATGAAAAACTGTTTTTT
TRBJ2-1 | TRBV7-9 | NA | NA | CASSYDRAGDEQFF | TGTGCCAGCAGCTACGATAGGGCGGGTGATGAGCAGTTCTTC
TRBJ2-3 | TRBV7-2 | NA | NA | CASSLEAWDTDTQYF | TGTGCCAGCAGCTTAGAGGCCTGGGACACAGATACGCAGTATTTT
TRBJ2-1 | TRBV2 | NA | NA | CASSDPSAGRYNEQFF | TGTGCCAGCAGTGACCCTAGCGCGGGGAGGTACAATGAGCAGTTCTTC
TRBJ2-1 | TRBV19 | NA | NA | CASSGLRWNEQFF | TGTGCCAGTTCCGGACTTCGCTGGAATGAGCAGTTCTTC
TRBJ1-3 | TRBV2 | TRBD1 | many | CASGLTGSEVHTIYF | TGTGCCAGCGGATTGACAGGGAGCGAGGTACACACCATATATTTT
TRBJ2-3 | TRBV19 | NA | once | CASSIRPPQYYDTQYF | TGTGCCAGTAGTATTCGCCCTCCCCAATACTACGATACGCAGTATTTT
TRBJ2-5 | TRBV6-1 | NA | NA | CASTALGNTGETQYF | TGTGCCAGCACAGCGTTGGGGAACACCGGGGAGACCCAGTACTTC
TRBJ1-1 | TRBV28 | TRBD1 | many | CATADRYTEAFF | TGTGCCACCGCGGACAGGTACACTGAAGCTTTCTTT
TRBJ1-2 | TRBV29-1 | NA | NA | CSVGTSGGYGYTF | TGCAGCGTTGGGACTAGCGGGGGCTATGGCTACACCTTC
TRBJ1-2 | TRBV28 | NA | few | CASSLIGGSSPGYTF | TGTGCCAGCAGTCTTATAGGGGGTTCGTCCCCTGGCTACACCTTC
TRBJ2-5 | TRBV7-9 | NA | NA | CASSPTLQRAPETQYF | TGTGCCAGCAGCCCCACCCTCCAGCGGGCGCCAGAGACCCAGTACTTC
TRBJ2-2 | TRBV20-1 | NA | many | CSARDNPTGELFF | TGCAGTGCTAGAGATAACCCAACCGGGGAGCTGTTTTTT
TRBJ2-7 | TRBV6-6 | NA | few | CASSRSRARDSYEQYF | TGTGCCAGCAGTCGATCCCGGGCCAGAGACTCCTACGAGCAGTACTTC
TRBJ1-4 | TRBV13 | NA | NA | CASSPGSTGEKLFF | TGTGCCAGCAGCCCGGGTAGTACGGGGGAAAAACTGTTTTTT
TRBJ2-7 | TRBV2 | NA | NA | CASRRGRDEQYF | TGTGCCAGCAGACGGGGCAGGGACGAGCAGTACTTC
TRBJ2-2 | TRBV6-1 | NA | NA | CASSADRGTSLDTGELFF | TGTGCCAGCAGTGCGGACAGGGGGACTAGCCTCGACACCGGGGAGCTGTTTTTT
TRBJ2-2 | TRBV2 | TRBD1 | NA | CASSERGTVKTYTGELFF | TGTGCCAGCAGTGAACGTGGGACAGTAAAAACGTACACCGGGGAGCTGTTTTTT
TRBJ1-1 | TRBV29-1 | NA | many | CSVGSTVLGAFF | TGCAGCGTGGGATCGACGGTGTTAGGAGCTTTCTTT
TRBJ2-2 | TRBV11-2 | NA | many | CASSLAYDITGELFF | TGTGCCAGCAGCTTAGCTTATGATATTACCGGGGAGCTGTTTTTT
TRBJ1-5 | TRBV9 | NA | many | CASSPYDSQNQPQHF | TGTGCCAGCAGCCCCTACGACTCCCAAAATCAGCCCCAGCATTTT
TRBJ2-7 | TRBV9 | TRBD2 | NA | CASSAPGREYSEQYF | TGTGCCAGCAGTGCCCCTGGGCGGGAGTATTCCGAGCAGTACTTC
TRBJ1-2 | TRBV7-2 | TRBD1 | few | CASTPGTGLGGYTF | TGTGCCAGCACCCCCGGGACAGGGTTGGGTGGCTACACCTTC
TRBJ2-7 | TRBV20-1 | NA | many | CSARRGLSYEQYF | TGCAGTGCTAGACGTGGGCTATCCTACGAGCAGTACTTC
TRBJ2-1 | TRBV24-1 | TRBD1 | NA | CATSDTTGISYNEQFF | TGTGCCACCAGTGACACGACAGGGATCTCCTACAATGAGCAGTTCTTC
TRBJ1-2 | TRBV19 | NA | many | CASSIGGGYGYTF | TGTGCCAGTAGTATAGGTGGCGGGTATGGCTACACCTTC
TRBJ2-7 | TRBV10-3 | TRBD1 | once | CAISVRDRGPSYEQYF | TGTGCCATCAGCGTCCGGGACAGGGGGCCATCCTACGAGCAGTACTTC